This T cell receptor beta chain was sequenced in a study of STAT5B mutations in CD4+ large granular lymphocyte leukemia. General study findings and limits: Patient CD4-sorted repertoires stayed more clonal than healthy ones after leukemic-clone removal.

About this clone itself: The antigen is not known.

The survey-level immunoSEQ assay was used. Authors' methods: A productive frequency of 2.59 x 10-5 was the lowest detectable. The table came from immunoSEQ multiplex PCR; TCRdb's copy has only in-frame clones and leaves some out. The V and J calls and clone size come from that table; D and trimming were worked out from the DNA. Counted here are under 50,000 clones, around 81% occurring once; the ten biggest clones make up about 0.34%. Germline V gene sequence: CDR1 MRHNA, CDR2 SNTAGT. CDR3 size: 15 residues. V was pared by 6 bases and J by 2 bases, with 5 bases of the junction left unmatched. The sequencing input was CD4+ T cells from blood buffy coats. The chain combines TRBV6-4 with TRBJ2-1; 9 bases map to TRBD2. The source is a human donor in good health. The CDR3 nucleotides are TGTGCCAGCAGCCGAGCGGGGGGAACCTACAATGAGCAGTTCTTC. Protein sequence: CASSRAGGTYNEQFF.